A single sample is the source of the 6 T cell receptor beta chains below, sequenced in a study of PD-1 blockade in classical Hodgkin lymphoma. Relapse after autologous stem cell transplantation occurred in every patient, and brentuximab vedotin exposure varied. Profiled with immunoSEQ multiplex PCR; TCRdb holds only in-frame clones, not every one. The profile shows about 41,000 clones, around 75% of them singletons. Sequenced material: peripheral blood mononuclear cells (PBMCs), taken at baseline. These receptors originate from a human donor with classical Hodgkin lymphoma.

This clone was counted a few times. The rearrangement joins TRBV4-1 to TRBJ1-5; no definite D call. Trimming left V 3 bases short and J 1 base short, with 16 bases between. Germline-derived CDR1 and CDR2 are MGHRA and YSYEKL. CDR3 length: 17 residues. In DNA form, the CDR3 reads TGCGCCAGCAGCCAGCATGCCCCGGGAGGGAGCAATCAGCCCCAGCATTTT. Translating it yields CASSQHAPGGSNQPQHF.

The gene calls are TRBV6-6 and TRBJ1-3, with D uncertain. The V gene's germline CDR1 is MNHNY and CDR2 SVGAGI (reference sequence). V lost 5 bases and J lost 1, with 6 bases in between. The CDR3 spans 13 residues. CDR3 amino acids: CASSTASGNTIYF. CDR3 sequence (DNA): TGTGCCAGCAGTACGGCTTCTGGAAACACCATATATTTT.

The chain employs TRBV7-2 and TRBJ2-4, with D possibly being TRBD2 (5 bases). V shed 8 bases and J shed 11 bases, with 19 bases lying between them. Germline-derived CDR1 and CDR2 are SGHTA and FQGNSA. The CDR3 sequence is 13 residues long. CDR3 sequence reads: CASRRVPLPVQYF. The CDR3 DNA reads TGTGCCAGCCGGCGGGTACCCCTCCCCGTTCAGTACTTC.

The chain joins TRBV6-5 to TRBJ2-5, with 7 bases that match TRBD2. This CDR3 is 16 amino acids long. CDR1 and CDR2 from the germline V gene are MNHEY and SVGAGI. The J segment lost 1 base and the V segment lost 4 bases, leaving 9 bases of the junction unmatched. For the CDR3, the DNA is TGTGCCAGCAGTTCCGGGGTCGCTAGCGGCCAAGAGACCCAGTACTTC. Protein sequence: CASSSGVASGQETQYF.

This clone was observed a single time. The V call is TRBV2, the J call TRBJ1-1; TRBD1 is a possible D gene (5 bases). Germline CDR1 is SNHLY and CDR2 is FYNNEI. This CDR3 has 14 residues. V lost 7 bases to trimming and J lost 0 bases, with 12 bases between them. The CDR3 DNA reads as TGTGCCAGCACCTCTGACAGCTTGAACACTGAAGCTTTCTTT. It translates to CASTSDSLNTEAFF.

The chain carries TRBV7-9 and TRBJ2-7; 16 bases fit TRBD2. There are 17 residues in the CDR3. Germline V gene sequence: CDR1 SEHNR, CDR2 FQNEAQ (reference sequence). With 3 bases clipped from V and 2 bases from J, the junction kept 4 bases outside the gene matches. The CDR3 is CASSLGLAGGLPYEQYF. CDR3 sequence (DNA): TGTGCCAGCAGCTTGGGACTAGCGGGAGGGCTCCCCTACGAGCAGTACTTC.